Listed here are 6 T cell receptor beta chains from one sample, sequenced in a study of monozygotic twins with inflammatory bowel disease. TCRdb re-called the 5' RACE reads, yielding one record per CDR3 amino acid sequence without DNA. This table lists 350,000 to 550,000 distinct CDR3 sequences. The sequencing sample was made of blood. These receptors originate from a human donor with ulcerative colitis or Crohn's disease, or a healthy co-twin of an affected twin (not recorded which).

V is TRBV20-1 and J is TRBJ2-7; without DNA, the TCRdb call of TRBD1 cannot be checked. Germline CDR1 and CDR2: DFQATT and SNEGSKA (reference sequence). The CDR3 extends over 14 amino acids. The chain's CDR3 is CSARAGQGKNEQYF.

V usage is TRBV28 and J usage is TRBJ2-7; TCRdb names TRBD2, which stays unverified in the absence of DNA. Germline V gives CDR1 MDHEN, CDR2 SYDVKM. The CDR3 length is 15 residues. Here the CDR3 reads CASSRAGGRGYEQYF.

The chain recombines TRBV20-1 with TRBJ1-1; the D gene TCRdb calls, TRBD1, cannot be checked with no DNA. CDR1 and CDR2 from the germline V gene are DFQATT and SNEGSKA (reference sequence). The CDR3 length is 13 residues. CDR3: CSASGTENTEAFF.

This sequence joins TRBV10-2 and TRBJ1-1; TCRdb's D call of TRBD1 is untestable without DNA. Germline values: CDR1 WSHSY, CDR2 SAAADI. The CDR3 is 16 amino acids. CDR3 protein: CASSESPGGGGTEAFF.

The chain links TRBV18 to TRBJ2-1; absent DNA, TCRdb's TRBD2 call cannot be checked. Germline V gives CDR1 KGHSH, CDR2 LQKENI. This CDR3 spans 15 amino acids. CDR3 sequence reads: CASSPTWTRDNEQFF.

The rearrangement joins TRBV20-1 to TRBJ2-7. CDR3 length: 14 amino acids. Germline CDR1 is DFQATT and CDR2 is SNEGSKA (reference sequence). This CDR3 reads CSALDLGITYEQYF.